A single sample is the source of the 16 T cell receptor beta chains below, sequenced in a study of cytotoxic CD8 clonotypes in ibrutinib-treated CLL. Data came from immunoSEQ multiplex PCR; TCRdb stores just in-frame clones and leaves some out. The sample lists around 300,000 clones, roughly 80% occurring once. The specimen comprised PBMCs, sampled before ibrutinib treatment. All receptors derive from a human donor with chronic lymphocytic leukemia.

V gene TRBV4-1 combines with J gene TRBJ2-1; possibly TRBD1 or TRBD2 for D (5 bases each). The CDR3 is 15 amino acids. V shed 4 bases and J shed 1 base, with 11 bases lying between them. CDR1 is MGHRA, CDR2 YSYEKL, per germline. CDR3 nucleotide sequence: TGCGCCAGCAGCCTCGGGACCGAATCCTACAATGAGCAGTTCTTC. This encodes CASSLGTESYNEQFF.

There are a few counts of this clone. Other DNA sequences within the sample encode an identical CDR3. CDR3 nucleotides: TGTGCCAGCAGTTACTCCGCTGAGCAGTACTTC. This encodes CASSYSAEQYF. The chain is built from TRBV6-5 and TRBJ2-7; D is unclear. V was trimmed by 0 bases and J by 7 bases, leaving 4 bases between them. The CDR3 is 11 residues long. Germline CDR1 MNHEY, CDR2 SVGAGI.

J is TRBJ2-7 and V is TRBV5-6, with 7 bases that match TRBD2. Germline trimming cut 3 bases from V and 0 bases from J; bases unmatched to any gene: 9. CDR1 and CDR2 from the germline V gene are SGHDT and YYEEEE. The CDR3 has 16 residues. The CDR3 spells CASSSIKRELSYEQYF. For the CDR3, the DNA is TGTGCCAGCAGCTCGATAAAGCGGGAACTCTCCTACGAGCAGTACTTC.

The V and J genes are TRBV6-6 and TRBJ1-4; D is undetermined. This CDR3 comprises 14 residues. V was pared by 6 bases and J by 0 bases, with 8 bases between. Germline loops: CDR1 MNHNY, CDR2 SVGAGI (reference sequence). DNA for the CDR3: TGTGCCAGCAGGGGGTCCGCAACTAATGAAAAACTGTTTTTT. It translates to CASRGSATNEKLFF.

The chain links TRBV6-5 to TRBJ2-3, with TRBD2 identical over 14 bases. After removal of 2 bases from V and 7 bases from J, the junction contained 2 bases not matched to a gene. This CDR3 has 15 residues. The germline CDR1 and CDR2 sequences are MNHEY and SVGAGI. In DNA form, the CDR3 reads TGTGCCAGCAGTTACGGGACTAGCGGGAGAAATACGCAGTATTTT. It translates to CASSYGTSGRNTQYF.

This rearrangement joins TRBV29-1 to TRBJ2-1; weak D call: TRBD2 (6 bases). From germline, CDR1 is SQVTM and CDR2 ANQGSEA. V was clipped by 8 bases and J by 4 bases, with 21 bases between them. CDR3 size: 15 residues. CDR3 nucleotide sequence: TGCAGCTCCGGCGAGGCTAGCGCATTATACAATGAGCAGTTCTTC. This codes for CSSGEASALYNEQFF.

The chain combines TRBV13 with TRBJ2-1, with 10 positions matching TRBD1. Germline values: CDR1 PRHDT, CDR2 FYEKMQ (reference sequence). The length of the CDR3 is 12 residues. J was trimmed by 10 bases and V by 5 bases; bases with no gene match: 2. This CDR3 reads CASSDRGQEQFF. The CDR3 DNA reads TGTGCCAGCAGCGACAGGGGGCAAGAGCAGTTCTTC.

V is TRBV28 and J is TRBJ2-2, with 7 bases matching TRBD1. This CDR3 is 17 amino acids long. CDR1 and CDR2 (germline): MDHEN, SYDVKM. Germline trimming cut 4 bases from V and 1 base from J; bases unmatched to any gene: 9. The CDR3 sequence is CASSSTAGTENTGELFF. The DNA for the CDR3 is TGTGCCAGCAGTTCAACAGCCGGGACAGAGAACACCGGGGAGCTGTTTTTT.

This sequence joins TRBV7-9 and TRBJ2-1; either TRBD1 or TRBD2 may supply D (8 bases each). The CDR3 runs 19 residues. Trimming stripped 3 bases from V and 9 bases from J, with 30 bases between. Germline values: CDR1 SEHNR, CDR2 FQNEAQ (reference sequence). The CDR3 loop reads CASSFGQGSWREEIGEQFF. For the CDR3, the DNA is TGTGCCAGCAGCTTCGGACAGGGATCGTGGCGGGAGGAAATAGGTGAGCAGTTCTTC.

This clone has only one observation. The CDR3 DNA reads as TGTGCCAGCAGTCCCCCCCTCGTCCTAGCGGGAGGGCCGAGCACAGATACGCAGTATTTT. Its protein product is CASSPPLVLAGGPSTDTQYF. This rearrangement joins TRBV28 to TRBJ2-3, with 12 bases that match TRBD2. Germline V lookup: CDR1 MDHEN, CDR2 SYDVKM. V lost 5 bases, J lost 0 bases, and 15 bases stayed unmatched. The CDR3 consists of 20 residues.

V and J are TRBV18 and TRBJ2-7, with TRBD2 matching 11 bases. From germline, CDR1 is KGHSH and CDR2 LQKENI. This CDR3 has 18 amino acids. With 2 bases clipped from V and 0 bases from J, the junction kept 9 bases outside the gene matches. The CDR3 DNA follows: TGTGCCAGCTCACCAGGTGTCCTAGCGGGAGGAAGCTCCTACGAGCAGTACTTC. Translating gives CASSPGVLAGGSSYEQYF. The full variable domain, in which reference TRBV18 and TRBJ2-7 provide the parts outside the CDR3, is NAGVMQNPRHLVRRRGQEARLRCSPMKGHSHVYWYRQLPEEGLKFMVYLQKENIIDESGMPKERFSAEFPKEGPSILRIQQVVRGDSAAYFCASSPGVLAGGSSYEQYFGPGTRLTVT.

The rearrangement uses TRBV28 and TRBJ1-2; D unresolved. Germline CDR1 and CDR2: MDHEN and SYDVKM. The V gene lost 4 bases and the J gene lost 7 bases, with 13 bases spanning the gap. This CDR3 comprises 13 residues. Written as DNA, the CDR3 is TGTGCCAGCAGTTCACCACACCCTGCTGGCTACACCTTC. It specifies CASSSPHPAGYTF.

The chain has TRBV30 and TRBJ2-2; 8 bases align to TRBD2. The V segment lost 7 bases and the J segment 7 bases; nucleotides outside the gene matches: 11. Germline V CDR1 and CDR2: GTSNPN, SVGIG (reference sequence). The CDR3 runs 14 residues. CDR3 residues: CALTGGPRGGELFF. CDR3 DNA sequence: TGTGCCTTAACGGGAGGGCCCCGGGGCGGGGAGCTGTTTTTT.

The rearrangement joins TRBV5-6 to TRBJ1-4, with D possibly TRBD1 on 6 matching bases. Germline assignment: CDR1 SGHDT and CDR2 YYEEEE. The CDR3 has 16 amino acids. V lost 4 bases and J 7 bases, leaving 20 bases between the germline ends. The CDR3 DNA is TGTGCCAGCAGCGCCCGGCGGGGGCCCTTGAGTGAAAAACTGTTTTTT. Amino acid sequence: CASSARRGPLSEKLFF.

The chain couples TRBV5-1 to TRBJ1-1; D gene uncertain. CDR3 length: 13 residues. V was trimmed by 0 bases and J by 5 bases, leaving 8 bases between them. Germline V gives CDR1 SGHRS, CDR2 YFSETQ. The CDR3 nucleotides are TGCGCCAGCAGCTTGGGGGCAGGAACTGAAGCTTTCTTT. Its protein product is CASSLGAGTEAFF.

Of note for this clone: The identical CDR3 is also encoded by other nucleotide sequences in the sample. The rearrangement joins TRBV27 to TRBJ2-7; 11 bases match TRBD2. This CDR3 spans 15 amino acids. The ends lost 5 bases at V and 2 bases at J; junction bases unmatched: 5. Germline V CDR1 and CDR2: MNHEY, SMNVEV (reference sequence). CDR3 in DNA: TGTGCCAGCAGTCAACGACTAGCGGGGACCTACGAGCAGTACTTC. It yields the protein CASSQRLAGTYEQYF.